This T cell receptor (beta chain) was sequenced for a study of T cells in Graves' hyperthyroidism and ophthalmopathy. Using RNA transcripts as the source, TCR beta CDR3 regions were amplified. HTBI primers drove first-round RT-PCR of the TCR CDR3. TCRdb used MiXCR to reprocess the multiplex PCR reads, holding one entry per CDR3 protein. The repertoire consists of about 270,000 distinct CDR3 sequences, with roughly 20% occurring once and the leading ten covering over 55%. With duration under 3 months, ophthalmopathy was active: Clinical Activity Score at least 3, NOSPECS at least 4. The receptor was isolated from a man aged 30 to 45 with Graves' ophthalmopathy. Material: blood.

CDR3: CASRADRIYGYTF. CDR3 coding DNA: TGTGCCAGCAGGGCGGACAGGATCTATGGCTACACCTTC. The chain employs TRBV2 and TRBJ1-2; TRBD1 aligns across 7 bases. Losses at the gene ends were 6 bases for V and 4 bases for J; bases not matched to a gene: 5. The CDR3 runs 13 residues. Germline assignment: CDR1 SNHLY and CDR2 FYNNEI.